This T cell receptor beta chain was documented in a study of beta chain features in type 1 diabetes. Germline lookup yields CDR1 SGHDT and CDR2 YYEEEE. J gave up 2 bases and V 4 bases, and 6 bases lay outside the gene matches. This CDR3 comprises 15 residues. This clone showed up just a few times. Its antigen is still unknown. All of the isolated RNA was reverse transcribed, so expressed TCRB transcripts were sequenced. Repertoires were generated with immunoSEQ multiplex PCR, while TCRdb's copy carries only in-frame clones and drops some. The sample comprises fewer than 500,000 clones, approximately 15% of which are singletons, and 0.03% to 0.04% rests with the top ten. Study-wide points: Insertions were fewer and deletions more numerous at VDJ junctions in type 1 diabetes patients. In all four CD4+ subsets, TCRB CDR3 length was significantly, moderately reduced in type 1 diabetes. There was a possibility that cDNA sequencing over-represented cells with high TCR expression.

Markers CD45RO/CCR7/CD25/CD127/CD95/CD27 served to sort CD4+ naive, central memory, regulatory and stem cell-like memory cells. This receptor was taken from a man under 40 in good health. The specimen sequenced was naive CD4+ T cells from blood. V and J are TRBV5-6 and TRBJ2-5; TRBD2 matches at 9 bases. The CDR3 loop reads CASSRGLARQETQYF. Written as DNA, the CDR3 is TGTGCCAGCAGCCGCGGACTAGCGAGACAAGAGACCCAGTACTTC.